Shown below are 7 T cell receptor beta chains from a single sample sequenced in a study of blood T cells in healthy people across ages. With a J-beta primer mix and a sample-barcoded 5' primer, a second PCR ran about 7 to 11 cycles. Each CDR3 protein is one row after TCRdb ran MiXCR on the 5' RACE reads. The sample yields roughly 800,000 distinct CDR3 sequences, 55% to 75% seen once. The specimen sequenced was blood. All receptors derive from a man aged 25 to 40 in good health.

The rearrangement uses TRBV7-2 and TRBJ2-1; 9 positions match TRBD2. Germline values: CDR1 SGHTA, CDR2 FQGNSA. The V segment lost 0 bases and the J segment 6 bases; nucleotides outside the gene matches: 12. CDR3 size: 18 residues. CDR3 region: CASSLAAASGDLLNEQFF. DNA of the CDR3: TGTGCCAGCAGCTTAGCGGCTGCTAGCGGGGACCTACTCAATGAGCAGTTCTTC.

This clonotype occurred once. The V and J genes are TRBV5-5 and TRBJ1-5, with TRBD1 identical over 9 bases. V lost 5 bases to trimming and J lost 7 bases; unmatched junction nucleotides: 10. Germline values: CDR1 SGHKS, CDR2 YYEKEE (reference sequence). The CDR3 is 15 residues long. The CDR3 sequence is CASSLRGTGPQPQHF. Written as DNA, the CDR3 is TGTGCCAGCAGTCTGCGTGGGACAGGGCCACAGCCCCAGCATTTT.

CDR3 loop: CASSVQVLDTQYF. The CDR3 region has the DNA TGTGCCAGCAGCGTGCAGGTCCTAGATACGCAGTATTTT. The chain is built from TRBV7-8 and TRBJ2-3; no clear D. This CDR3 is 13 amino acids long. V dropped 5 bases and J dropped 5 bases, with 11 bases sitting between them. Germline V gene lookup returns CDR1 SGHVS and CDR2 FQNEAQ.

The DNA of the CDR3 is TGCGCCAGCAGTGATGAACTGGGGGACTCCTACGAGCAGTACTTC. Encoded protein: CASSDELGDSYEQYF. The chain couples TRBV10-2 to TRBJ2-7; the D call may be TRBD1 or TRBD2 (5 bases each). CDR3 length: 15 residues. CDR1 is WSHSY and CDR2 is SAAADI in the germline V gene. V lost 3 bases and J lost 0, with 12 bases in between.

Ten or more counts support this clonotype. The rearrangement uses TRBV4-3 and TRBJ2-5; D gene uncertain. This CDR3 spans 14 amino acids. V lost 0 bases to trimming and J lost 6 bases, with 11 bases between them. Germline assignment: CDR1 LGHNA and CDR2 YSLEER. The CDR3 region is CASSQDIGQKTQYF. The DNA for the CDR3 is TGCGCCAGCAGCCAAGATATCGGCCAGAAGACCCAGTACTTC.

CDR3 protein: CASSADRYNEQFF. CDR3 DNA sequence: TGTGCCAGCAGCGCGGACCGATACAATGAGCAGTTCTTC. This rearrangement joins TRBV7-9 to TRBJ2-1; D gene uncertain. The CDR3 is 13 residues long. The germline V gene encodes CDR1 SEHNR and CDR2 FQNEAQ (reference sequence). V lost 5 bases and J 4 bases, leaving 9 bases between the germline ends.

The chain is built from TRBV20-1 and TRBJ2-1; possible D gene TRBD2, 5 bases. Germline assignment: CDR1 DFQATT and CDR2 SNEGSKA (reference sequence). The V end lost 3 bases, the J end lost 0 bases, and 12 bases lay between the germline ends. The CDR3 sequence is 15 residues long. The CDR3 here is CSASPSGYSYNEQFF. Written as DNA, the CDR3 is TGCAGTGCTAGCCCCAGCGGCTACTCCTACAATGAGCAGTTCTTC.